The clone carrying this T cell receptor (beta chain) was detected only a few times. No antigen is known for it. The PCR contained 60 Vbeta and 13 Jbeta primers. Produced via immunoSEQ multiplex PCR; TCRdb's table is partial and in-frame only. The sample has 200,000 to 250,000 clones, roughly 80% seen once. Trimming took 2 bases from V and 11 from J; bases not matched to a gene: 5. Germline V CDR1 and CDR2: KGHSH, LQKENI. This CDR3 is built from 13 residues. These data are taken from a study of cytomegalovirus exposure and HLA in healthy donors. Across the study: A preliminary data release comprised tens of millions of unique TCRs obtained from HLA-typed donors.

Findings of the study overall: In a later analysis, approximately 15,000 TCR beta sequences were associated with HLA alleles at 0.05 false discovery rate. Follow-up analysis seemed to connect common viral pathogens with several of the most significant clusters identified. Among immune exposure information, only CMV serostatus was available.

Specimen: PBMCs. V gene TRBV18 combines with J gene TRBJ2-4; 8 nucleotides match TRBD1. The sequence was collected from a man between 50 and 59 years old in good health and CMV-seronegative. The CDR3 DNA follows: TGTGCCAGCTCACCAGGGACAGGATCCGTTCAGTACTTC. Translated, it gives CASSPGTGSVQYF.